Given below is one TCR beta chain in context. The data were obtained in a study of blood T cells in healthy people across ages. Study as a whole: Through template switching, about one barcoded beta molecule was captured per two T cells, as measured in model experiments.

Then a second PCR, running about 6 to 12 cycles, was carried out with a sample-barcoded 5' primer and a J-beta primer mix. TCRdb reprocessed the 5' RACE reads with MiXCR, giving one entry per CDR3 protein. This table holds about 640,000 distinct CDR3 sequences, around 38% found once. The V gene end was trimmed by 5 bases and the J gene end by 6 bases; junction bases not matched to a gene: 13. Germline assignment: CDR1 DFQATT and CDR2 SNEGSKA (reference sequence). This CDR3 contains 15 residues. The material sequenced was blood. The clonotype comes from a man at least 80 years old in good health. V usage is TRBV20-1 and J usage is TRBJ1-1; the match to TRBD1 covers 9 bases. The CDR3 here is CSASRTGALLSEAFF. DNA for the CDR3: TGCAGTGCTTCCCGGACAGGGGCCCTACTCTCTGAAGCTTTCTTT.